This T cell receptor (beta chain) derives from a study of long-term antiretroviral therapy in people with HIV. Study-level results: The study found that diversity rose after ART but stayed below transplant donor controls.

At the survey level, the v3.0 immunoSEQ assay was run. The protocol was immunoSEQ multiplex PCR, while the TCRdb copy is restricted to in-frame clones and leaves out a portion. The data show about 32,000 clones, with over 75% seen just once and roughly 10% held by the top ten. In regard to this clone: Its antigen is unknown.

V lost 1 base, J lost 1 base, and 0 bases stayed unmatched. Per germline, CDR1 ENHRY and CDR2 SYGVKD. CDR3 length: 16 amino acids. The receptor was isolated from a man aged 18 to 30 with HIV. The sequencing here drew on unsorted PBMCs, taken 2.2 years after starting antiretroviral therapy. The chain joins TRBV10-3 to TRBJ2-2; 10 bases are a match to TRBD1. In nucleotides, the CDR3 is TGTGCCATCAGTGAGTGGACAGGGGGGAACACCGGGGAGCTGTTTTTT. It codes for CAISEWTGGNTGELFF.